This T cell receptor (beta chain) was recorded in a study of T cells after yellow fever vaccination. Overall study results and limits: Booster samples showed a return of most primary-vaccination clones (about 97% CD4, approximately 90% CD8). Some clonotypes were seen in both the CD4 and the CD8 compartments. These made up a small share and likely arose from convergent recombination. It was a weaker secondary response, yet one that peaked faster, at day 5 versus 15.

CDR3 length: 18 residues. CDR1 and CDR2 from the germline V gene are MNHEY and SVGEGT. V shed 4 bases, J shed 6 bases, and the junction held 13 bases outside the gene matches. This clonotype was detected only a few times. Antigen unknown. The TCR cDNA carried a universal primer site and UMIs from 5'RACE template switching. TCRdb independently ran MiXCR on the 5' RACE reads; one entry per CDR3 protein. The table includes roughly 500,000 distinct CDR3 sequences, around 21% detected once. This TCR was sampled from a man aged 30-40 years who received the YFV17D yellow fever vaccine. Specimen: PBMCs, collected 15 days after the yellow fever booster vaccination. The V and J genes are TRBV6-2 or TRBV6-3 and TRBJ2-2; TRBD2 matches at 11 bases. CDR3 amino acids: CASSWPTRTSGYSGELFF. In DNA, the CDR3 is TGTGCCAGCAGTTGGCCAACAAGGACTAGCGGGTATTCCGGGGAGCTGTTTTTT.